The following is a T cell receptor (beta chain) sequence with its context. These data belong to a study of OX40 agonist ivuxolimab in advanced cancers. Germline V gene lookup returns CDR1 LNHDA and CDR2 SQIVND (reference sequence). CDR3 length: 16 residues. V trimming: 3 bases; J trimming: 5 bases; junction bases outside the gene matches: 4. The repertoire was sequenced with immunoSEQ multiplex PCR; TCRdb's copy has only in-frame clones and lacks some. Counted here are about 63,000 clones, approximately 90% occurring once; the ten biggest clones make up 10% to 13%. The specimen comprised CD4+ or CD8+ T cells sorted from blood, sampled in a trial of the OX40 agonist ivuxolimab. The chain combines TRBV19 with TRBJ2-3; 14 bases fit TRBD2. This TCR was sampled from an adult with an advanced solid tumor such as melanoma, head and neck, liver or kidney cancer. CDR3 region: CASSITGTSGRDTQYF. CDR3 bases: TGTGCCAGTAGTATCACGGGGACTAGCGGGAGAGATACGCAGTATTTT.